This is a list of T cell receptor beta chains from one sample in a study of T-cell reconstitution after alpha-beta-depleted transplantation in children. TCRdb redid the calling of the PCR reads with MiXCR, one entry per CDR3 protein. The sample records more than 500,000 distinct CDR3 sequences, approximately 10% being singletons. The input for sequencing was PBMCs, mostly from graft donor cells, taken 180 days after TCRalphabeta/CD19-depleted stem cell transplant. The receptors were gathered from a female patient aged 2-15 years who had a stem cell transplant for aplastic anemia, so the T cells may come from the graft donor. CDR3s include the opening cysteine and the closing phenylalanine or tryptophan. Fields, in order: V gene, D gene, clone size, J gene, CDR3 protein, CDR3 DNA. A D gene is named only where the DNA matches it firmly. Not all rows give a size; the values are once, few, many and, for expanded clones, a class.

>TRBV5-1|TRBD1|few|TRBJ2-2
CATNDRGLTGELFF
TGCGCCACCAACGACAGGGGGCTGACCGGGGAGCTGTTTTTT
>TRBV7-9|TRBD1|.|TRBJ2-1
CASKPGGTYNEQFF
TGTGCCAGCAAACCAGGGGGTACTTACAATGAGCAGTTCTTC
>TRBV4-3|TRBD1|many|TRBJ2-7
CASSQDWDRGYEQYF
TGCGCCAGCAGCCAAGATTGGGACAGAGGCTACGAGCAGTACTTC
>TRBV20-1|TRBD1|few|TRBJ2-7
CSARDPAGQGYEQYF
TGCAGTGCTAGAGATCCCGCGGGACAGGGGTACGAGCAGTACTTC
>TRBV7-2|TRBD2|few|TRBJ2-1
CASSFLREGQHEQFF
TGTGCCAGCAGCTTCTTGCGGGAGGGCCAGCATGAGCAGTTCTTC
>TRBV27|TRBD2|.|TRBJ2-7
CASSILGLAGVGEQYF
TGTGCCAGCAGTATCCTGGGACTAGCGGGAGTAGGGGAGCAGTACTTC
>TRBV7-2|TRBD1|many|TRBJ2-2
CASSLGQGPGELFF
TGTGCCAGCAGCTTGGGACAGGGTCCCGGGGAGCTGTTTTTT
>TRBV5-1|.|few|TRBJ2-2
CASSEGSHGELFF
TGCGCCAGCAGCGAAGGGTCCCACGGAGAGCTGTTTTTT
>TRBV7-2|.|.|TRBJ2-1
CASSPPGAKSYNEQFF
TGTGCCAGCAGCCCTCCGGGGGCCAAGTCCTACAATGAGCAGTTCTTC
>TRBV29-1|TRBD2|many|TRBJ2-1
CSVRAVYGTSVFDEQFF
TGCAGCGTTCGGGCAGTATATGGGACTAGCGTGTTCGATGAGCAGTTCTTC
>TRBV6-2/TRBV6-3|TRBD1|.|TRBJ1-1
CASSHPGQVKSFF
TGTGCCAGCAGTCATCCGGGACAGGTGAAATCTTTCTTT
>TRBV2|TRBD2|.|TRBJ2-7
CASSERPSGRASQYF
TGTGCCAGCAGTGAAAGGCCTAGCGGGAGGGCCTCCCAGTACTTC
>TRBV6-2/TRBV6-3|.|few|TRBJ2-1
CASSYMGGENEQFF
TGTGCCAGCAGTTATATGGGGGGAGAGAATGAGCAGTTCTTC
>TRBV15|.|few|TRBJ1-5
CATSRSFREGLKNQPQHF
TGTGCCACCAGCAGGTCCTTCCGGGAAGGGTTGAAGAATCAGCCCCAGCATTTT
>TRBV7-2|TRBD2|.|TRBJ2-2
CASSPIAGGPIGELFF
TGTGCCAGCAGCCCTATAGCGGGAGGGCCGATCGGGGAGCTGTTTTTT